The source of this T cell receptor (beta chain) is a study of PD-1 blockade in classical Hodgkin lymphoma. Study-level points and caveats: Newly diagnosed patients had diversity similar to the baseline diversity of complete responders. Diminished baseline TCR diversity has been reported in newly diagnosed patients relative to healthy donors.

All trial patients relapsed after autologous stem cell transplantation. Negative magnetic selection isolated CD4+ T cells from thawed PBMCs. A remark on this clone: Antigen specificity is unknown.

V lost 0 bases and J lost 2, with 10 bases in between. This CDR3 spans 15 amino acids. In germline, CDR1 is SGHRS, CDR2 YFSETQ. Sequencing used immunoSEQ multiplex PCR; TCRdb keeps in-frame clones, though not all of them. The sample includes about 35,000 clones, 80% to 95% seen only once; the top ten take around 0.21%. The sequence was collected from a human donor with classical Hodgkin lymphoma. Material: CD4+ T cells from blood, obtained at baseline. The chain links TRBV5-1 to TRBJ2-3; D is uncertain. CDR3 loop: CASSLADFDTDTQYF. The CDR3 coding sequence is TGCGCCAGCAGCTTGGCCGATTTTGACACAGATACGCAGTATTTT.